These 23 T cell receptor beta chains share one sample of origin, sequenced in a study of memory CD4+ T cells and cytomegalovirus serostatus. Profiling relied on immunoSEQ multiplex PCR, and the TCRdb table lists in-frame clones only, not all of them. The sample includes over 40,000 clones, 70% to 85% of them seen just once. Single viable CD3+CD4+CD8-CD45RO+ cells were sorted as the memory CD4+ T cells. Sequencing was carried out using memory CD4+ T cells from blood. Receptors originate from an adult in good health and CMV-seronegative.

This sequence joins TRBV6-5 and TRBJ2-3; 10 positions agree with TRBD2. With 6 bases clipped from V and 4 bases from J, the junction kept 7 bases outside the gene matches. The CDR3 runs to 15 residues. The germline V gene encodes CDR1 MNHEY and CDR2 SVGAGI. The CDR3 loop reads CASRLSGGVADTQYF. CDR3 nucleotide sequence: TGTGCCAGCAGGCTCAGCGGGGGGGTGGCAGATACGCAGTATTTT.

This clone was seen a handful of times. J is TRBJ1-1 and V is TRBV10-2, with D possibly matching TRBD1 (5 bases). The CDR3 runs to 13 residues. Germline V gene data show CDR1 as WSHSY and CDR2 as SAAADI. With 6 bases removed from V and 1 base from J, the gap between germline ends came to 9 bases. The CDR3 sequence is CASRPDRNTEAFF. The CDR3 DNA reads as TGCGCCAGCAGACCTGACAGGAACACTGAAGCTTTCTTT.

The genes are TRBV7-9 and TRBJ1-4, with 8 bases fitting TRBD1. Germline V gene sequence: CDR1 SEHNR, CDR2 FQNEAQ (reference sequence). The V gene end was trimmed by 0 bases and the J gene end by 8 bases; junction bases not matched to a gene: 5. The CDR3 spans 15 residues. In DNA, the CDR3 is TGTGCCAGCAGCTTAGCCCAGGGGGCAATAGAAAAACTGTTTTTT. It is translated as CASSLAQGAIEKLFF.

The chain employs TRBV5-4 and TRBJ1-4, with no clear D. The CDR3 totals 15 residues. Per the germline V gene, CDR1 is SGHNT and CDR2 is YYREEE (reference sequence). V shed 4 bases and J shed 8 bases, with 18 bases lying between them. The CDR3 DNA is TGTGCCAGCAGCACAAGTGCCGGGGATGGGGAAAAACTGTTTTTT. It yields the protein CASSTSAGDGEKLFF.

The V gene is TRBV27, the J gene TRBJ2-7; TRBD1 matches at 7 bases. There are 17 residues in the CDR3. Germline V gene data show CDR1 as MNHEY and CDR2 as SMNVEV (reference sequence). V was pared by 1 base and J by 2 bases, with 11 bases of the junction left unmatched. The CDR3 nucleotides are TGTGCCAGCAGTTTATTCTTGGGGCAGGGGGAGACCTACGAGCAGTACTTC. Translation gives CASSLFLGQGETYEQYF.

In regard to this clone: One end of the junction is discordant with germline, which a read error may explain. This chain joins TRBV7-9 and TRBJ1-2; 7 bases agree with TRBD1. Germline CDR1 and CDR2: SEHNR and FQNEAQ (reference sequence). This CDR3 has 12 amino acids. This CDR3 is CASSFPGQRLFF. Written as DNA, the CDR3 is TGTGCCAGCAGCTTCCCGGGACAGAGACTATTCTTC. The whole variable domain, remainder taken from reference TRBV7-9 and TRBJ1-2, is DTGVSQNPRHKITKRGQNVTFRCDPISEHNRLYWYRQTLGQGPEFLTYFQNEAQLEKSRLLSDRFSAERPKGSFSTLEIQRTEQGDSAMYLCASSFPGQRLFFGSGTRLTVV.

V and J are TRBV7-9 and TRBJ1-2; 7 bases are a match to TRBD1. V dropped 1 base and J dropped 11; count of bases not matched to a gene: 1. From germline, CDR1 is SEHNR and CDR2 FQNEAQ (reference sequence). The CDR3 length is 11 residues. The CDR3 spells CASSLGQGYTF. The CDR3 DNA is TGTGCCAGCAGCTTAGGACAGGGATACACCTTC.

This rearrangement joins TRBV2 to TRBJ1-6; perhaps TRBD1 as D (6 bases). With 6 bases removed from V and 7 bases from J, the gap between germline ends came to 16 bases. CDR3 length: 15 residues. The V gene's germline CDR1 is SNHLY and CDR2 FYNNEI. Written as DNA, the CDR3 is TGTGCCAGCAGCAACAGGGAGAGTTTCAATTCACCCCTCCACTTT. Translating gives CASSNRESFNSPLHF.

J is TRBJ1-4 and V is TRBV21-1. TRBV21-1 is shown as a pseudogene. There are 17 residues in the CDR3. The CDR3 DNA sequence: TGTGCCAGCAGCCAAACGGGGGGGAAGGTGCCTAATGAAAAACTGTTTTTT. This sequence encodes CASSQTGGKVPNEKLFF.

The chain employs TRBV5-1 and TRBJ2-7; D possibly corresponds to TRBD2 (5 bases). The CDR3 contains 13 residues. Looked up from germline, CDR1 is SGHRS and CDR2 is YFSETQ. The V end was cut by 0 bases, the J end by 2 bases, with 6 bases between. Here the CDR3 reads CASSLDGTYEQYF. DNA of the CDR3: TGCGCCAGCAGCTTGGACGGGACCTACGAGCAGTACTTC.

As concerns this clone: At one end the junction does not follow the germline gene, possibly because of a read error. The chain has TRBV28 and TRBJ1-2; D possibly corresponds to TRBD1 (5 bases). CDR1 and CDR2 (germline): MDHEN, SYDVKM. The CDR3 has 16 residues. This CDR3 reads CAISNTGRGVGYGYTF. For the CDR3, the DNA is TGTGCCATCAGTAACACGGGACGGGGGGTCGGCTATGGCTACACCTTC.

The V and J genes are TRBV4-2 and TRBJ1-4, with 7 bases aligning to TRBD1. Trimming took 1 base from V and 7 from J; bases not matched to a gene: 12. The CDR3 runs to 17 residues. Germline V gene data show CDR1 as LGHNA and CDR2 as YNFKEQ. The CDR3 loop is CASSQGSTGEWGEKLFF. CDR3 sequence (DNA): TGTGCCAGCAGCCAAGGTTCAACAGGGGAGTGGGGTGAAAAACTGTTTTTT.

This clone was found a few times. V usage is TRBV30 and J usage is TRBJ2-2; 8 bases map to TRBD1. The germline V gene has CDR1 GTSNPN and CDR2 SVGIG (reference sequence). The ends lost 2 bases at V and 5 bases at J; junction bases unmatched: 7. The CDR3 sequence is 15 residues long. CDR3 sequence reads: CAWSTTGEGTGELFF. The CDR3 DNA reads TGTGCCTGGAGTACGACAGGGGAAGGGACCGGGGAGCTGTTTTTT.

V gene TRBV6-5 combines with J gene TRBJ2-7; no clear D gene. The CDR3 loop spans 15 amino acids. Germline CDR1 MNHEY, CDR2 SVGAGI. The V and J ends lost 5 bases and 3 bases respectively, with 17 bases between them. The CDR3 nucleotides are TGTGCCAGCAGTGCCTCGAGGAGTCGCTACTACGAGCAGTACTTC. Amino acid sequence: CASSASRSRYYEQYF.

The chain is built from TRBV7-8 and TRBJ2-3, with 11 bases aligning to TRBD1. The CDR3 is made up of 16 amino acids. Germline V gives CDR1 SGHVS, CDR2 FQNEAQ. V lost 3 bases and J lost 2; bases outside the gene matches: 4. The CDR3 DNA reads as TGTGCCAGCAGCTTGCTGGGACAGGGGGTCACAGATACGCAGTATTTT. This translates into CASSLLGQGVTDTQYF.

This sequence joins TRBV7-2 and TRBJ2-5, with 12 nucleotides matching TRBD2. Trimming removed 4 bases from V and 2 bases from J; junction bases left unmatched: 5. CDR3 length: 16 amino acids. Germline CDR1 SGHTA, CDR2 FQGNSA. Written as DNA, the CDR3 is TGTGCCAGCAGCTCCTCGCTAGCGGGGGGGCAAGAGACCCAGTACTTC. Translation gives CASSSSLAGGQETQYF.

V is TRBV4-3 and J is TRBJ1-1; tentative D call: TRBD1 (6 bases). CDR3 length equals 13 residues. CDR1 LGHNA and CDR2 YSLEER come from the germline V gene. V was trimmed by 2 bases and J by 13 bases, leaving 17 bases between them. In DNA, the CDR3 is TGCGCCAGCAGCCAAAATATACAGGGAGGGTTTTTCTTT. Its translation is CASSQNIQGGFFF.

The rearrangement uses TRBV4-1 and TRBJ2-7; a weak D match, TRBD2 (7 bases). This CDR3 is 15 amino acids long. CDR1 and CDR2 (germline): MGHRA, YSYEKL. V dropped 1 base and J dropped 4 bases, with 14 bases sitting between them. CDR3 in amino acids: CASSQVEGGQYEQYF. The CDR3 DNA follows: TGCGCCAGCAGCCAAGTGGAGGGGGGGCAGTACGAGCAGTACTTC.

The chain recombines TRBV7-2 with TRBJ2-5; D might be TRBD2 (5 bases). Germline-derived CDR1 and CDR2 are SGHTA and FQGNSA. The CDR3 spans 13 residues. Trimming cost V 8 bases and J 1 base, with 11 bases left between them. Written as DNA, the CDR3 is TGTGCCAGCCTAGAGCGGACCCAAGAGACCCAGTACTTC. This sequence encodes CASLERTQETQYF.

The rearrangement links TRBV6-1 to TRBJ1-6, with a possible D match to TRBD1 (5 bases). CDR1 is MNHNS and CDR2 is SASEGT in the germline V gene. This CDR3 has 17 amino acids. The V end lost 3 bases, the J end lost 6 bases, and 18 bases lay between the germline ends. CDR3 protein: CASSDRHRLGGNSPLHF. In nucleotides, the CDR3 is TGTGCCAGCAGTGATAGACACCGCCTCGGGGGTAATTCACCCCTCCACTTT.

This clone was observed a single time. The rearrangement joins TRBV6-6 to TRBJ1-3; D is uncertain. Trimming cost V 5 bases and J 0 bases, with 8 bases left between them. CDR1 and CDR2 from the germline V gene are MNHNY and SVGAGI (reference sequence). The CDR3 is 14 amino acids. The CDR3 spells CASSTTASGNTIYF. In nucleotides, the CDR3 is TGTGCCAGCAGTACTACTGCCTCTGGAAACACCATATATTTT.

The V call is TRBV18, the J call TRBJ1-2; 7 positions agree with TRBD1. CDR3 length: 15 amino acids. Germline assignment: CDR1 KGHSH and CDR2 LQKENI. V gave up 0 bases and J gave up 6 bases; unmatched junction bases: 7. The CDR3 sequence is CASSPPTGSFDGYTF. For the CDR3, the DNA is TGTGCCAGCTCACCACCGACAGGGTCATTTGATGGCTACACCTTC.

V gene TRBV6-6 combines with J gene TRBJ1-2; tentative D call: TRBD1 (5 bases). Per germline, CDR1 MNHNY and CDR2 SVGAGI (reference sequence). Deletions cut 3 bases from V and 8 bases from J, with 13 bases between. This CDR3 region has 13 residues. As DNA, the CDR3 is TGTGCCAGCAGTTATGTTTCTGGGGCCGGCTACACCTTC. Translation: CASSYVSGAGYTF.